These 21 T cell receptor beta chains were all obtained from the same sample, sequenced in a study of blood T cell repertoires in COVID-19 (dated by TCRdb to the early 2020s). The method was the immunoSEQ multiplex PCR assay. The table was pulled from immuneACCESS by TCRdb, which kept in-frame rearrangements only. Such tables lose some clones; where checked, under half of the loss comes from unresolved V genes, and the rest has no known cause. This sample holds 100,000 to 140,000 clones; 84% were observed only once. About 4% of the sample comes from the top ten. Sample: peripheral blood. All receptors derive from a human donor in a cohort sampled during active COVID-19.

The rearrangement uses TRBV6-5 and TRBJ1-2; TRBD1 aligns across 8 bases. The CDR3 is 15 residues long. Trimming removed 3 bases from V and 4 bases from J; junction bases left unmatched: 7. The V gene's germline CDR1 is MNHEY and CDR2 SVGAGI. CDR3 coding DNA: TGTGCCAGCAGTTATCCTACAGGGGGTAGCTATGGCTACACCTTC. Translating it yields CASSYPTGGSYGYTF.

This clone was seen only once. The V call is TRBV11-2, the J call TRBJ2-7; 8 positions agree with TRBD1. Germline CDR1 SGHAT, CDR2 FQNNGV. CDR3 length: 17 amino acids. Trimming took 2 bases from V and 3 from J; bases not matched to a gene: 12. In DNA, the CDR3 is TGTGCCAGCAGCTTAAGTTTTTCGAGGACAGGGAGCTACGAGCAGTACTTC. Translation gives CASSLSFSRTGSYEQYF.

The count of this clone is one. The V call is TRBV6-2 or TRBV6-3, the J call TRBJ2-7, with D possibly being TRBD2 (6 bases). The V end lost 1 base, the J end lost 4 bases, and 20 bases lay between the germline ends. The length of the CDR3 is 17 residues. Germline CDR1 is MNHEY and CDR2 is SVGEGT. The CDR3 is CASSYLPGEDIGYEQYF. The CDR3 DNA sequence: TGTGCCAGCAGTTACTTACCGGGAGAAGACATTGGTTACGAGCAGTACTTC.

The chain uses TRBV19 and TRBJ1-1, with 8 positions matching TRBD1. This CDR3 has 15 residues. The germline V gene encodes CDR1 LNHDA and CDR2 SQIVND (reference sequence). V was pared by 5 bases and J by 1 base, with 6 bases of the junction left unmatched. CDR3 in amino acids: CASSPRTGSNTEAFF. CDR3 coding DNA: TGTGCCAGTAGTCCGAGGACAGGGTCGAACACTGAAGCTTTCTTT.

The genes are TRBV19 and TRBJ2-7; 10 bases are shared with TRBD2. V was clipped by 4 bases and J by 4 bases; unmatched bases: 10. This CDR3 contains 16 residues. In germline, CDR1 is LNHDA, CDR2 SQIVND (reference sequence). The CDR3 sequence is CASSRDSSGRGYEQYF. CDR3 nucleotide sequence: TGTGCCAGTAGTAGAGACTCTAGCGGGAGAGGATACGAGCAGTACTTC.

The chain employs TRBV7-2 and TRBJ1-2; 7 bases fit TRBD1. The V gene's germline CDR1 is SGHTA and CDR2 FQGNSA. This CDR3 comprises 16 residues. The V segment lost 5 bases and the J segment 0 bases; nucleotides outside the gene matches: 9. DNA for the CDR3: TGTGCCAGCAGCACCAGACAGGGACCCCCTAACTATGGCTACACCTTC. Its translation: CASSTRQGPPNYGYTF.

The chain carries TRBV6-2 or TRBV6-3 and TRBJ2-3, with 7 bases aligning to TRBD1. Germline assignment: CDR1 MNHEY and CDR2 SVGEGT. The CDR3 runs to 19 residues. Trimming removed 6 bases from V and 1 base from J; junction bases left unmatched: 19. This CDR3 reads CASSPSRQGRLRGTDTQYF. The CDR3 DNA follows: TGTGCCAGCAGCCCTTCCCGACAGGGACGTCTAAGGGGCACAGATACGCAGTATTTT.

This clone has more than one count but fewer than ten. The V call is TRBV5-4, the J call TRBJ2-1, with 15 positions matching TRBD2. From germline, CDR1 is SGHNT and CDR2 YYREEE (reference sequence). The trim removed 5 bases at V and 7 bases at J, leaving 4 bases unmatched. This CDR3 is built from 15 residues. The CDR3 loop reads CASRSGTSGRNEQFF. CDR3 coding DNA: TGTGCCAGCAGATCCGGGACTAGCGGGAGGAATGAGCAGTTCTTC. Combining the CDR3 with reference TRBV5-4 and TRBJ2-1 gives the whole variable domain ETGVTQSPTHLIKTRGQQVTLRCSSQSGHNTVSWYQQALGQGPQFIFQYYREEENGRGNFPPRFSGLQFPNYSSELNVNALELDDSALYLCASRSGTSGRNEQFFGPGTRLTVL.

The V gene is TRBV5-5, the J gene TRBJ1-1, with a weak D call TRBD1 (6 bases). Germline V gene lookup returns CDR1 SGHKS and CDR2 YYEKEE (reference sequence). The CDR3 sequence is 13 residues long. Trimming stripped 4 bases from V and 3 bases from J, with 10 bases between. This chain's CDR3 is CASSPEGDTEAFF. The CDR3 DNA is TGTGCCAGCAGCCCCGAGGGGGACACTGAAGCTTTCTTT.

The V call is TRBV20-1, the J call TRBJ2-7; TRBD2 is a possible D gene (6 bases). Looked up from germline, CDR1 is DFQATT and CDR2 is SNEGSKA (reference sequence). The length of the CDR3 is 11 residues. The germline V and J ends were trimmed by 3 bases and 6 bases, with 9 bases remaining between them. CDR3 nucleotide sequence: TGCAGTGCTAGCCTAGCGTGCGAGCAGTACGTC. Amino acid sequence: CSASLACEQYV.

The rearrangement uses TRBV28 and TRBJ2-2; 9 bases agree with TRBD2. Germline CDR1 reads MDHEN; CDR2 reads SYDVKM. The V gene end was trimmed by 5 bases and the J gene end by 7 bases; junction bases not matched to a gene: 11. This CDR3 contains 16 residues. The CDR3 here is CASSILAGYEGGELFF. DNA for the CDR3: TGTGCCAGCAGTATCCTAGCGGGATATGAGGGCGGGGAGCTGTTTTTT.

The chain recombines TRBV7-9 with TRBJ2-4; D call uncertain. Germline CDR1 and CDR2: SEHNR and FQNEAQ (reference sequence). V was pared by 5 bases and J by 8 bases, with 25 bases between. The CDR3 length is 17 residues. Here the CDR3 DNA reads TGTGCCAGCAGCCCCCAGGCCCGTCGAGTTTCCCATTACATTCAGTACTTC. It encodes CASSPQARRVSHYIQYF.

This clone showed up just once. The genes are TRBV6-5 and TRBJ2-7; tentatively, D is TRBD1 (6 bases). The CDR3 consists of 16 residues. V was shortened by 2 bases and J by 6 bases, with 20 bases between the two germline ends. Per germline, CDR1 MNHEY and CDR2 SVGAGI. The CDR3: CASSYDNMGRGGEQYF. The CDR3 bases are TGTGCCAGCAGTTACGACAATATGGGCAGGGGCGGCGAGCAGTACTTC.

This sequence joins TRBV12-1 and TRBJ2-7; the DNA was not used to check the table's D call, TRBD1. TRBV12-1 counts as a pseudogene. This CDR3 region has 16 residues. The CDR3 bases are TGTGCCAGCACCTACGGGGACAGGAGATCTTCCTACGAGCAGTACTTC. Its protein is CASTYGDRRSSYEQYF.

The rearrangement uses TRBV30 and TRBJ1-4; a weak D match, TRBD1 (5 bases). The CDR3 length is 12 residues. The ends were cut back, 8 bases at V and 8 bases at J, with 15 bases in the middle. CDR1 and CDR2 (germline): GTSNPN, SVGIG (reference sequence). CDR3 loop: CAAGPADEKLFF. CDR3 in DNA: TGTGCCGCGGGGCCAGCAGACGAAAAACTGTTTTTT.

The rearrangement joins TRBV27 to TRBJ1-4; TRBD1 might be the D (5 bases). The CDR3 runs 15 residues. Per germline, CDR1 MNHEY and CDR2 SMNVEV (reference sequence). V lost 5 bases and J 2 bases, leaving 12 bases between the germline ends. Here the CDR3 DNA reads TGTGCCAGCAGTCTCGGGGAGGGGACTAATGAAAAACTGTTTTTT. Encoded protein: CASSLGEGTNEKLFF.

The chain has TRBV7-8 and TRBJ1-5; D unclear. CDR3 length: 14 residues. Germline V gives CDR1 SGHVS, CDR2 FQNEAQ. The V gene lost 4 bases and the J gene lost 4 bases, with 11 bases spanning the gap. The CDR3 sequence is CASSSRLLNQPQHF. The CDR3, as DNA: TGTGCCAGCAGCTCCAGGCTCCTTAATCAGCCCCAGCATTTT.

The chain links TRBV5-1 to TRBJ1-2; the match to TRBD1 covers 7 bases. Unmatched junction bases numbered 14, after V lost 7 bases and J lost 5 bases. There are 15 residues in the CDR3. Germline V gene lookup returns CDR1 SGHRS and CDR2 YFSETQ. DNA of the CDR3: TGCGCCAGCGGACGTGGAGAGGGGGCAGGGTATGGCTACACCTTC. Translation gives CASGRGEGAGYGYTF.

The chain is built from TRBV5-1 and TRBJ2-3, with a weak D call TRBD2 (5 bases). From germline, CDR1 is SGHRS and CDR2 YFSETQ. The CDR3 runs 16 residues. The V gene lost 2 bases and the J gene lost 5 bases, with 18 bases spanning the gap. The CDR3: CASSFSGGGGRDTQYF. CDR3 nucleotide sequence: TGCGCCAGCAGCTTCTCTGGCGGAGGAGGCCGAGATACGCAGTATTTT.

Here the CDR3 reads CASSPTGGSNQPQHF. As DNA, the CDR3 is TGTGCCAGCTCACCTACAGGGGGAAGCAATCAGCCCCAGCATTTT. The V and J genes are TRBV18 and TRBJ1-5; 8 bases align to TRBD1. With 3 bases clipped from V and 1 base from J, the junction kept 2 bases outside the gene matches. Per germline, CDR1 KGHSH and CDR2 LQKENI. CDR3 size: 15 residues. The variable domain in full, completed from reference TRBV18 and TRBJ1-5, reads NAGVMQNPRHLVRRRGQEARLRCSPMKGHSHVYWYRQLPEEGLKFMVYLQKENIIDESGMPKERFSAEFPKEGPSILRIQQVVRGDSAAYFCASSPTGGSNQPQHFGDGTRLSIL.

The genes are TRBV7-9 and TRBJ1-1; D remains unclear. CDR1 and CDR2 (germline): SEHNR, FQNEAQ (reference sequence). This CDR3 is 15 amino acids long. Deletions cut 2 bases from V and 0 bases from J, with 10 bases between. The CDR3 loop reads CASSLPGTMNTEAFF. CDR3 in DNA: TGTGCCAGCAGCTTACCTGGTACTATGAACACTGAAGCTTTCTTT.